Listed below are T cell receptor beta chains from one sample, sequenced in a study of blood T cell repertoires in COVID-19. The assay was immunoSEQ multiplex PCR, and TCRdb's table has in-frame clones only and misses some. The data hold about 69,000 clones, with 65% to 90% observed a single time. The sample was peripheral blood. The receptors derive from an elderly man with acute or convalescent COVID-19. Each CDR3 is given with its conserved first and last residue. A D gene is named only where the DNA matches it firmly. The listing skips clone size in some rows; elsewhere it reads once, few, many or a size class.

d_call: TRBD1; v_call: TRBV30; clone_size: once; j_call: TRBJ1-4; cdr3_aa: CAWSATGPNEKLFF; cdr3_nt: TGTGCCTGGAGCGCGACAGGGCCCAATGAAAAACTGTTTTTT
d_call: .; v_call: TRBV6-5; clone_size: .; j_call: TRBJ2-7; cdr3_aa: CASRSGILTYEQYF; cdr3_nt: TGTGCCAGTAGATCCGGGATTCTTACCTACGAGCAGTACTTC
d_call: .; v_call: TRBV29-1; clone_size: .; j_call: TRBJ1-2; cdr3_aa: CSVEERPRYTF; cdr3_nt: TGCAGCGTTGAAGAGAGGCCGAGGTACACCTTC
d_call: .; v_call: TRBV6-4; clone_size: .; j_call: TRBJ1-5; cdr3_aa: CASSATGIGQPQHF; cdr3_nt: TGTGCCAGCAGTGCGACAGGAATAGGTCAGCCCCAGCATTTT
d_call: .; v_call: TRBV11-3; clone_size: .; j_call: TRBJ2-1; cdr3_aa: CASSPPGWLGVGNEQFF; cdr3_nt: TGTGCCAGCAGCCCCCCCGGTTGGCTAGGGGTAGGGAATGAGCAGTTCTTC
d_call: .; v_call: TRBV2; clone_size: .; j_call: TRBJ2-2; cdr3_aa: CASSEVGSRTGELFF; cdr3_nt: TGTGCCAGCAGTGAAGTGGGCAGCCGCACCGGGGAGCTGTTTTTT
d_call: TRBD2; v_call: TRBV10-3; clone_size: .; j_call: TRBJ2-3; cdr3_aa: CAISFTSGSTDTQYF; cdr3_nt: TGTGCCATTTCCTTTACTAGCGGGAGCACAGATACGCAGTATTTT
d_call: .; v_call: TRBV5-4; clone_size: .; j_call: TRBJ2-5; cdr3_aa: CASSLKGEETQYF; cdr3_nt: TGTGCCAGCAGCTTGAAAGGGGAAGAGACCCAGTACTTC
d_call: .; v_call: TRBV9; clone_size: .; j_call: TRBJ1-5; cdr3_aa: CASSDAGSGPQHF; cdr3_nt: TGTGCCAGCAGCGATGCGGGCTCCGGGCCCCAGCATTTT
d_call: TRBD2; v_call: TRBV5-1; clone_size: .; j_call: TRBJ2-1; cdr3_aa: CASSLRASGPARGNEQFF; cdr3_nt: TGCGCCAGCAGCTTGAGAGCTAGCGGCCCCGCTAGAGGCAATGAGCAGTTCTTC
d_call: TRBD1; v_call: TRBV19; clone_size: .; j_call: TRBJ2-1; cdr3_aa: CASSRQGSGYNEQFF; cdr3_nt: TGTGCCAGTAGTAGACAGGGGAGCGGCTACAATGAGCAGTTCTTC
d_call: .; v_call: TRBV7-6; clone_size: .; j_call: TRBJ2-2; cdr3_aa: CASSLRPVPGELFF; cdr3_nt: TGTGCCAGCAGCTTACGCCCAGTCCCCGGGGAGCTGTTTTTT
d_call: .; v_call: TRBV11-2; clone_size: .; j_call: TRBJ1-3; cdr3_aa: CASSFMMPSSGNTIYF; cdr3_nt: TGTGCCAGCAGCTTCATGATGCCGAGCTCTGGAAACACCATATATTTT
d_call: TRBD2; v_call: TRBV10-1; clone_size: .; j_call: TRBJ2-7; cdr3_aa: CASSRTSGASYEQYF; cdr3_nt: TGCGCCAGCAGTCGGACTAGCGGAGCGTCCTACGAGCAGTACTTC
d_call: .; v_call: TRBV11-2; clone_size: once; j_call: TRBJ1-4; cdr3_aa: CASSFPSGVGGGKLFF; cdr3_nt: TGTGCCAGCAGCTTCCCATCGGGGGTCGGCGGCGGAAAACTGTTTTTT
d_call: TRBD1; v_call: TRBV27; clone_size: .; j_call: TRBJ1-4; cdr3_aa: CASNPGQPRDNEKLFF; cdr3_nt: TGTGCCAGCAACCCGGGACAGCCGAGGGATAATGAAAAACTGTTTTTT
d_call: .; v_call: TRBV6-4; clone_size: few; j_call: TRBJ1-1; cdr3_aa: CASSVEQGGTEAFF; cdr3_nt: TGTGCCAGCAGTGTTGAACAGGGCGGGACTGAAGCTTTCTTT
d_call: .; v_call: TRBV27; clone_size: .; j_call: TRBJ2-2; cdr3_aa: CAISSGTNTGELFF; cdr3_nt: TGTGCCATTTCAAGCGGCACCAACACCGGGGAGCTGTTTTTT
d_call: .; v_call: TRBV5-1; clone_size: .; j_call: TRBJ2-3; cdr3_aa: CASSTAGYAGIDTQYF; cdr3_nt: TGCGCCAGCAGCACTGCCGGGTACGCGGGAATAGATACGCAGTATTTT
d_call: .; v_call: TRBV15; clone_size: few; j_call: TRBJ1-1; cdr3_aa: CATSRVLGAAEAFF; cdr3_nt: TGTGCCACCAGCAGAGTGCTGGGGGCGGCTGAAGCTTTCTTT
d_call: .; v_call: TRBV7-8; clone_size: .; j_call: TRBJ2-3; cdr3_aa: CASSLGAGDTQYF; cdr3_nt: TGTGCCAGCAGCTTGGGGGCGGGAGATACGCAGTATTTT
d_call: TRBD1; v_call: TRBV5-6; clone_size: .; j_call: TRBJ2-5; cdr3_aa: CASSSLVQGAWETQYF; cdr3_nt: TGTGCCAGCAGCTCGCTCGTCCAGGGGGCTTGGGAGACCCAGTACTTC
d_call: .; v_call: TRBV7-2; clone_size: .; j_call: TRBJ1-2; cdr3_aa: CASSLEAAVGRAYGYTF; cdr3_nt: TGTGCCAGCAGCTTAGAAGCTGCGGTCGGCAGGGCCTATGGCTACACCTTC
d_call: TRBD2; v_call: TRBV7-8; clone_size: .; j_call: TRBJ2-1; cdr3_aa: CASSLGPSGVYNEQFF; cdr3_nt: TGTGCCAGCAGCTTAGGCCCCAGCGGGGTTTACAATGAGCAGTTCTTC
d_call: TRBD1; v_call: TRBV11-3; clone_size: .; j_call: TRBJ1-6; cdr3_aa: CASSSGQGASYNSPLHF; cdr3_nt: TGTGCCAGCAGCTCAGGACAGGGGGCCTCCTATAATTCACCCCTCCACTTT
d_call: TRBD1; v_call: TRBV19; clone_size: .; j_call: TRBJ1-1; cdr3_aa: CASRGQWTEAFF; cdr3_nt: TGTGCCAGCAGGGGGCAATGGACTGAAGCTTTCTTT
d_call: .; v_call: TRBV19; clone_size: .; j_call: TRBJ1-5; cdr3_aa: CASSTQGVNNQPQHF; cdr3_nt: TGTGCCAGTAGCACACAGGGCGTGAACAATCAGCCCCAGCATTTT
d_call: TRBD2; v_call: TRBV10-3; clone_size: .; j_call: TRBJ2-1; cdr3_aa: CAISTLAGEYNEQFF; cdr3_nt: TGTGCCATCAGCACCCTAGCGGGGGAATACAATGAGCAGTTCTTC
d_call: TRBD1; v_call: TRBV3-1/TRBV3-2; clone_size: .; j_call: TRBJ2-7; cdr3_aa: CASSLLPGQGVEQYF; cdr3_nt: TGTGCCAGCAGCCTTTTACCGGGACAGGGCGTCGAGCAGTACTTC
d_call: .; v_call: TRBV4-2; clone_size: .; j_call: TRBJ1-5; cdr3_aa: CASSQERVGLKYNQPQHF; cdr3_nt: TGTGCCAGCAGCCAAGAACGTGTGGGACTGAAGTACAATCAGCCCCAGCATTTT
d_call: .; v_call: TRBV9; clone_size: .; j_call: TRBJ1-1; cdr3_aa: CASSGGVENTEAFF; cdr3_nt: TGTGCCAGCAGCGGGGGGGTCGAGAACACTGAAGCTTTCTTT
d_call: TRBD2; v_call: TRBV2; clone_size: .; j_call: TRBJ2-2; cdr3_aa: CASSEGGVKANTGELFF; cdr3_nt: TGTGCCAGCAGTGAGGGGGGGGTTAAGGCGAACACCGGGGAGCTGTTTTTT
d_call: .; v_call: TRBV24-1; clone_size: .; j_call: TRBJ1-2; cdr3_aa: CATSDSRTPVGYTF; cdr3_nt: TGTGCCACCAGTGATTCCCGCACCCCAGTTGGCTACACCTTC